The following is a TCR beta chain sequence with its context. No cognate antigen has been identified for it. No per-base quality is available; no much larger clone lies one base away. The ophthalmopathy patients had moderately to severely active disease, with a Clinical Activity Score of 3 or higher, a NOSPECS grade of 4 or higher, and a disease duration of less than 3 months. Anyone with other autoimmune diseases, uncontrolled infections, pregnancy or lactation was excluded from the study. Clinical symptoms, serum thyroxine, TRAb, thyroid ultrasound and orbital computed tomography formed the basis of the diagnosis. Using Ficoll-Paque density gradient centrifugation, PBMCs were isolated from over 8.5 ml of fresh peripheral blood. Trizol reagent was used to extract the total RNA, and its quality was then checked on an Agilent 2100 Bioanalyzer. The record originates from a study of Graves' ophthalmopathy and Graves' hyperthyroidism (dated by TCRdb to the late 2010s). As for the study more broadly: Peripheral blood was collected at initial diagnosis, before any treatment. To tell Graves' ophthalmopathy apart from Graves' hyperthyroidism, and to predict which patients would progress to ophthalmopathy, the study relied on TCR beta repertoire signatures. To explore V-J signatures distinguishing ophthalmopathy from hyperthyroidism, a discovery set of around 97 patients (more than 40 ophthalmopathy, roughly 55 stable hyperthyroidism) was enrolled. In total, approximately 140 blood samples were TCR-sequenced: approximately 42 ophthalmopathy, over 70 hyperthyroidism and some 17 hyperthyroidism-to-ophthalmopathy patients. An independent validation cohort was composed of roughly 19 hyperthyroidism patients and 17 patients who later progressed from hyperthyroidism to ophthalmopathy. T-cell repertoires of thyroid tissue and blood were compared in five or six hyperthyroidism patients. After sampling, hyperthyroidism patients received methimazole starting at 30 mg daily, and ophthalmopathy patients received high-dose intravenous methylprednisolone.

The CDR3 covers 14 residues, taking in both the cysteine and the phenylalanine. Just the 42-base CDR3 DNA is kept, in frame starting at base 1. For this chain, trimming is 8 bases at the V end and 5 bases at the J end, and the number of junction bases without a gene match is 13. From a lookup of the germline V gene, CDR1 and CDR2 are SQVTM and ANQGSEA. For repertoire sequencing, TCR beta CDR3 regions were amplified from RNA transcripts. A first-round RT-PCR used HTBI primers with the Qiagen OneStep RT-PCR kit, followed by a second-round multiplex PCR, size selection and purification. Libraries were sequenced on an Illumina HiSeq2000 using paired-end 100 bp reads. The authors processed their data as follows. SOAPnuke was used to process the reads, throwing out any read that had adapters, had uncalled bases, had a mean Phred below 15, or lacked an exact constant-primer or identifier match. COPE v1.2.5 was used to merge the high-quality paired reads. Each unique nucleotide sequence was defined as a clonotype, and clonotypes were aligned to IMGT TRB V, D and J references with MiTCR v1.1. Only V-J combinations with frequency above 0.0001 were analysed, covering approximately 99% of repertoires. For each V-J combination, a TCR clonal expansion and chaos score was defined as F50 clonal expansion divided by the chaos observed in the TCRdist matrix. Features were reduced by Welch's t-statistics and random forest to 10 to 15 V-J combinations, which fed a naive Bayes classifier. The similarity between thyroid and blood repertoires was quantified using the Morisita-Horn index. TCRdb cleaned the public reads at Q25 with fastp, built clones with MiXCR and kept in-frame beta chains. Entries are consolidated by CDR3 protein sequence, retaining the most common genes and DNA. The V and J calls, along with clone size, are taken from TCRdb and not from the paper's own processing. Counted in this sample were some 750,000 distinct CDR3 sequences; 35% to 50% of them appeared once. The leading ten clones occupy roughly 46% of the sample.

Overall study results and their limits: In validation, the model predicted ophthalmopathy progression with less than 71% sensitivity and approximately 78% specificity; approximately 12 predicted patients were CT-confirmed with GO in a median of approximately six months. Sample size was not predetermined statistically, and investigators were not blinded to group allocation. Among expanded thyroid clonotypes with frequency above 0.001, most also showed up in blood, which suggests that blood repertoires may reflect the thyroid immune response. Ophthalmopathy was separated from stable hyperthyroidism by the 13-signature model with around 89% sensitivity and less than 82% specificity in cross-validation and with 80%/75% in the test set.

The source of this sequence is an adult man with Graves' ophthalmopathy. Sequences were obtained from peripheral blood. This chain joins TRBV29-1 to TRBJ1-2, with TRBD1 matching 8 junction bases. The CDR3 region: CSSDVDRGRYGYTF. The DNA sequence is given as TGCAGCAGCGACGTTGACAGGGGAAGGTATGGCTACACCTTC. Outside the CDR3, residues come from the reference TRBV29-1 and TRBJ1-2 proteins, so the full variable domain is: SAVISQKPSRDICQRGTSLTIQCQVDSQVTMMFWYRQQPGQSLTLIATANQGSEATYESGFVIDKFPISRPNLTFSTLTVSNMSPEDSSIYLCSSDVDRGRYGYTFGSGTRLTVV.